Listed here are 27 T cell receptor beta chains from one sample, sequenced in a study of T cell responses to AZD1222 COVID-19 vaccine. Sequencing used immunoSEQ multiplex PCR; TCRdb keeps in-frame clones, though not all of them. The sample contains around 150,000 clones, more than 75% of which appear only once. The sequencing used peripheral blood, collected on day 0 of AZD1222 vaccination. The receptor set was obtained from an adult in good health.

This rearrangement joins TRBV9 to TRBJ2-3, with TRBD2 as a possible D gene (5 bases). The germline V gene has CDR1 SGDLS and CDR2 YYNGEE. Trimming took off 4 bases at V and 1 base at J, with 7 bases between the two ends. This CDR3 comprises 13 residues. DNA of the CDR3: TGTGCCAGCAGCTTTAGCGGCACAGATACGCAGTATTTT. It encodes CASSFSGTDTQYF.

The chain has TRBV11-2 and TRBJ1-1; no reliable D call. CDR3 length: 13 residues. The V gene's germline CDR1 is SGHAT and CDR2 FQNNGV. The ends were cut back, 3 bases at V and 10 bases at J, with 15 bases in the middle. The CDR3 here is CASSLSPRDGAFF. Written as DNA, the CDR3 is TGTGCCAGCAGCTTGAGCCCTCGGGATGGAGCTTTCTTT.

The chain combines TRBV5-6 with TRBJ1-5; D is possibly TRBD1 (5 bases). V was shortened by 5 bases and J by 5 bases, with 8 bases between the two germline ends. The CDR3 totals 12 residues. Germline V CDR1 and CDR2: SGHDT, YYEEEE. The CDR3 DNA reads as TGTGCCAGCAGTAGAGGGGATCAGCCCCAGCATTTT. Encoded protein: CASSRGDQPQHF.

This clone came up a few times. This sequence joins TRBV28 and TRBJ1-6; 10 bases are shared with TRBD1. Germline V gene lookup returns CDR1 MDHEN and CDR2 SYDVKM. The CDR3 sequence is 16 residues long. V shed 5 bases, J shed 10 bases, and the junction held 11 bases outside the gene matches. CDR3 nucleotides: TGTGCCAGCAGTCTTTACATCGACAGGGGGCTATCACCCCTCCACTTT. Protein sequence: CASSLYIDRGLSPLHF.

The V call is TRBV28, the J call TRBJ2-2; 8 nucleotides match TRBD2. V shed 6 bases, J shed 0 bases, and the junction held 6 bases outside the gene matches. There are 16 residues in the CDR3. Germline V gives CDR1 MDHEN, CDR2 SYDVKM. CDR3 in amino acids: CASRTAGASNTGELFF. DNA of the CDR3: TGTGCCAGCAGGACAGCGGGGGCTTCGAACACCGGGGAGCTGTTTTTT.

This chain joins TRBV9 and TRBJ1-3, with D possibly TRBD1 on 5 matching bases. Between the trimmed V and J ends, which lost 10 bases and 8 bases, there was a span of 16 bases. The CDR3 is 12 residues long. Germline-derived CDR1 and CDR2 are SGDLS and YYNGEE. The DNA for the CDR3 is TGTGCCCGACAGACACTAAATCACACCATATATTTT. It translates to CARQTLNHTIYF.

J is TRBJ1-1 and V is TRBV28; no clear D gene. CDR3 size: 15 residues. Per the germline V gene, CDR1 is MDHEN and CDR2 is SYDVKM. The germline V and J ends were trimmed by 3 bases and 3 bases, with 14 bases remaining between them. CDR3 in DNA: TGTGCCAGCAGTTTGACCGGGGAAGCATACACTGAAGCTTTCTTT. It specifies CASSLTGEAYTEAFF.

In DNA form, the CDR3 reads TGTGCCAGCGGGAGCCATGTTTACGAGCAGTACTTC. This translates into CASGSHVYEQYF. This chain uses TRBV27 with TRBJ2-7; D perhaps matches TRBD2 (5 bases). This CDR3 comprises 12 residues. The germline V and J ends were trimmed by 8 bases and 4 bases, with 12 bases remaining between them. CDR1 is MNHEY, CDR2 SMNVEV, per germline (reference sequence).

This rearrangement joins TRBV20-1 to TRBJ2-1; D is ambiguous. Germline V lookup: CDR1 DFQATT, CDR2 SNEGSKA (reference sequence). V shed 3 bases and J shed 8 bases, with 8 bases lying between them. The CDR3 totals 11 residues. The CDR3 reads CSARGLDEQFF. CDR3 DNA sequence: TGCAGTGCTAGGGGTTTAGATGAGCAGTTCTTC.

This sequence joins TRBV24-1 and TRBJ2-3, with D unclear. This CDR3 has 12 residues. The V gene's germline CDR1 is KGHDR and CDR2 SFDVKD. V shed 9 bases and J shed 2 bases, with 8 bases lying between them. CDR3 region: CATSGPTDTQYF. The CDR3 DNA reads TGTGCCACCTCCGGGCCCACAGATACGCAGTATTTT.

The chain joins TRBV6-2 or TRBV6-3 to TRBJ2-7, with D perhaps matching TRBD2 (6 bases). Germline values: CDR1 MNHEY, CDR2 SVGEGT. This CDR3 region has 16 residues. Deletions cut 0 bases from V and 2 bases from J, with 14 bases between. CDR3 residues: CASSYSAGQVTYEQYF. The CDR3 region has the DNA TGTGCCAGCAGTTACTCCGCGGGGCAAGTAACCTACGAGCAGTACTTC.

This sequence joins TRBV28 and TRBJ2-5; D is perhaps TRBD2 (6 bases). Germline CDR1 reads MDHEN; CDR2 reads SYDVKM. The CDR3 extends over 12 amino acids. The V end was cut by 3 bases, the J end by 6 bases, with 8 bases between. This CDR3 reads CASSLEGKTQYF. The CDR3 nucleotides read TGTGCCAGCAGTTTGGAGGGGAAGACCCAGTACTTC.

The CDR3 protein is CASSFFGEPTGELFF. The CDR3 region has the DNA TGTGCCAGCAGTTTTTTCGGGGAGCCCACCGGGGAGCTGTTTTTT. The chain couples TRBV28 to TRBJ2-2; D is possibly TRBD2 (5 bases). This CDR3 is 15 amino acids long. Trimming took off 3 bases at V and 4 bases at J, with 12 bases between the two ends. The germline CDR1 and CDR2 sequences are MDHEN and SYDVKM. Drawing the rest from reference TRBV28 and TRBJ2-2, the complete variable domain is DVKVTQSSRYLVKRTGEKVFLECVQDMDHENMFWYRQDPGLGLRLIYFSYDVKMKEKGDIPEGYSVSREKKERFSLILESASTNQTSMYLCASSFFGEPTGELFFGEGSRLTVL.

The chain has TRBV6-2 or TRBV6-3 and TRBJ2-2; possible D gene TRBD1, 6 bases. V dropped 2 bases and J dropped 1 base, with 11 bases sitting between them. The CDR3 loop spans 16 amino acids. CDR1 is MNHEY and CDR2 is SVGEGT in the germline V gene. CDR3 protein: CASSYHGQLNTGELFF. The CDR3 region has the DNA TGTGCCAGCAGTTACCATGGACAGCTGAACACCGGGGAGCTGTTTTTT.

The CDR3 loop reads CASSEDRSPGYEQYF. The DNA for the CDR3 is TGTGCCAGCAGTGAAGACAGGTCTCCTGGGTACGAGCAGTACTTC. The chain couples TRBV2 to TRBJ2-7; perhaps TRBD1 as D (5 bases). The CDR3 sequence is 15 residues long. Trimming shortened V by 1 base and J by 4 bases, and 14 bases separated the two germline ends. Looked up from germline, CDR1 is SNHLY and CDR2 is FYNNEI.

The V call is TRBV28, the J call TRBJ2-7; D ambiguous. V lost 2 bases and J 2 bases, leaving 10 bases between the germline ends. Per germline, CDR1 MDHEN and CDR2 SYDVKM. The CDR3 has 14 residues. CDR3 region: CASSLEGSPYEQYF. CDR3 nucleotides: TGTGCCAGCAGTTTAGAAGGAAGCCCCTACGAGCAGTACTTC.

This sequence joins TRBV27 and TRBJ2-1; no definite D call. V gave up 4 bases and J gave up 6 bases, with 19 bases separating them. The CDR3 runs to 16 residues. The germline V gene has CDR1 MNHEY and CDR2 SMNVEV (reference sequence). In DNA, the CDR3 is TGTGCCAGCAGTTCCAGAGGACCATCGGATTCCAATGAGCAGTTCTTC. The encoded protein is CASSSRGPSDSNEQFF.

This chain connects TRBV10-2 to TRBJ2-7, with 7 nucleotides matching TRBD1. Germline lookup yields CDR1 WSHSY and CDR2 SAAADI. The CDR3 spans 12 residues. V shed 8 bases and J 5 bases; nucleotides not matched to a gene: 6. The CDR3 DNA is TGCGCCAGCGGTCTGAGGGGGCACGAGCAGTACTTC. Amino acids: CASGLRGHEQYF.

The rearrangement uses TRBV7-9 and TRBJ1-4; weak D call: TRBD1 (5 bases). V was shortened by 4 bases and J by 7 bases, with 25 bases between the two germline ends. In germline, CDR1 is SEHNR, CDR2 FQNEAQ (reference sequence). CDR3 length: 18 residues. The CDR3 sequence: CASSSGIFRDSLPEKLFF. The CDR3 region has the DNA TGTGCCAGCAGCTCCGGGATCTTCCGGGACTCTCTTCCTGAAAAACTGTTTTTT.

V gene TRBV5-1 combines with J gene TRBJ1-1; D is uncertain. CDR3 length: 11 residues. CDR1 SGHRS and CDR2 YFSETQ come from the germline V gene. The germline V and J ends were trimmed by 4 bases and 8 bases, with 9 bases remaining between them. The CDR3 nucleotides read TGCGCCAGCAGCCAAAGGACGGAAGCTTTCTTT. Protein product: CASSQRTEAFF.

The chain uses TRBV6-5 and TRBJ2-1; maybe TRBD2 (6 bases). The germline V and J ends were trimmed by 6 bases and 16 bases, with 13 bases remaining between them. CDR1 and CDR2 from the germline V gene are MNHEY and SVGAGI. This CDR3 is 10 amino acids long. The CDR3 loop is CASSTGTVFF. The CDR3 DNA follows: TGTGCCAGCAGCACCGGGACTGTATTCTTC.

The rearrangement links TRBV15 to TRBJ1-5, with a tentative D call TRBD1 (6 bases). V was shortened by 0 bases and J by 6 bases, with 12 bases between the two germline ends. CDR3 size: 15 residues. Germline CDR1 reads LNHNV; CDR2 reads YYDKDF (reference sequence). This CDR3 is CATSRDRQDRQPQHF. DNA for the CDR3: TGTGCCACCAGCAGAGACCGACAGGATCGTCAGCCCCAGCATTTT.

This clone was recorded once. The rearrangement links TRBV5-1 to TRBJ1-1; TRBD1 might be the D (5 bases). The V gene lost 0 bases and the J gene lost 6 bases, with 15 bases spanning the gap. The CDR3 extends over 15 amino acids. Germline V gene sequence: CDR1 SGHRS, CDR2 YFSETQ. The CDR3 protein is CASSLGTGGSAEAFF. The CDR3, as DNA: TGCGCCAGCAGCTTGGGTACCGGGGGGTCGGCTGAAGCTTTCTTT.

The chain recombines TRBV12-3 or TRBV12-4 with TRBJ1-2; no clear D. The V gene lost 4 bases and the J gene lost 5 bases, with 8 bases spanning the gap. The CDR3 is 12 residues long. The CDR3 DNA reads TGTGCCAGCAGTTCAAGGAGTTATGGCTACACCTTC. This gives the protein CASSSRSYGYTF.

This chain uses TRBV12-3 or TRBV12-4 with TRBJ1-1; 8 bases are a match to TRBD1. The J segment lost 6 bases and the V segment lost 8 bases, leaving 5 bases of the junction unmatched. The CDR3 has 12 residues. DNA of the CDR3: TGTGCCAGCCTCTCAGGGGGCGCTGAAGCTTTCTTT. It encodes CASLSGGAEAFF.

This chain connects TRBV24-1 to TRBJ2-1; 10 bases align to TRBD2. The CDR3 is made up of 14 amino acids. Trimming cost V 10 bases and J 1 base; bases outside gene matches: 3. Germline assignment: CDR1 KGHDR and CDR2 SFDVKD. The CDR3 sequence is CATAAGGSYNEQFF. The CDR3 region has the DNA TGTGCCACGGCAGCGGGAGGGTCCTACAATGAGCAGTTCTTC.

This rearrangement joins TRBV19 to TRBJ2-2; D might be TRBD1 (8 bases). There are 16 residues in the CDR3. With 4 bases removed from V and 4 bases from J, the gap between germline ends came to 16 bases. Germline V gives CDR1 LNHDA, CDR2 SQIVND (reference sequence). The CDR3 spells CASSNGQGGSTGELFF. The CDR3 DNA follows: TGTGCCAGTAGTAACGGACAGGGAGGGAGCACCGGGGAGCTGTTTTTT.